Listed here are 5 T cell receptor beta chains from one sample, sequenced in a study of T-cell reconstitution after alpha-beta-depleted transplantation in children. As it was prepared, the TCRbeta library received unique molecular identifiers. MiXCR, applied by TCRdb to the PCR reads, yields one record per CDR3 protein. The data contain 800,000 to 1,000,000 distinct CDR3 sequences, 25% to 35% of them singletons. Material: PBMCs, mostly from graft donor cells, obtained 360 days after TCRalphabeta/CD19-depleted stem cell transplant. Every receptor here comes from a boy in the first two years of life who had a stem cell transplant for SCID, so the T cells may come from the graft donor.

This clonotype was recorded many times. The chain is built from TRBV28 and TRBJ2-3; 12 bases align to TRBD2. CDR1 and CDR2 from the germline V gene are MDHEN and SYDVKM. The ends lost 6 bases at V and 4 bases at J; junction bases unmatched: 2. The CDR3 has 14 residues. The CDR3 sequence is CASRTSGRPDTQYF. In nucleotides, the CDR3 is TGTGCCAGCAGGACTAGCGGGAGACCAGATACGCAGTATTTT. The entire variable domain, with the rest obtained from reference TRBV28 and TRBJ2-3, is as follows: DVKVTQSSRYLVKRTGEKVFLECVQDMDHENMFWYRQDPGLGLRLIYFSYDVKMKEKGDIPEGYSVSREKKERFSLILESASTNQTSMYLCASRTSGRPDTQYFGPGTRLTVL.

Concerning this clonotype itself: Germline and junction disagree at one end, which may indicate a read error. CDR3 DNA: TGCGCCAGCAGCTCCACGGGTAGGGATGATCAGTTCTTC. This codes for CASSSTGRDDQFF. The rearrangement joins TRBV5-1 to TRBJ2-1; D is unclear. The CDR3 length is 13 residues. Germline CDR1 is SGHRS and CDR2 is YFSETQ.

The rearrangement links TRBV12-3 or TRBV12-4 to TRBJ2-2; D is undetermined. The V and J ends lost 5 bases and 9 bases respectively, with 16 bases between them. This CDR3 spans 14 amino acids. This chain's CDR3 is CASSLRVPGWELFF. CDR3 nucleotide sequence: TGTGCCAGCAGTCTTCGGGTGCCAGGATGGGAGCTGTTTTTT.

V usage is TRBV5-1 and J usage is TRBJ1-6, with D perhaps matching TRBD1 (6 bases). The CDR3 loop spans 15 amino acids. Germline CDR1 reads SGHRS; CDR2 reads YFSETQ. V was pared by 4 bases and J by 7 bases, with 15 bases between. The CDR3 spells CASSPDRPRNSPLHF. The CDR3 DNA is TGCGCCAGCAGCCCGGACAGACCCCGGAATTCACCCCTCCACTTT.

This clonotype was observed a handful of times. The chain recombines TRBV20-1 with TRBJ1-5; weak D call: TRBD1 (6 bases). V gave up 1 base and J gave up 7 bases, with 17 bases separating them. Germline lookup yields CDR1 DFQATT and CDR2 SNEGSKA (reference sequence). CDR3 size: 15 residues. CDR3 DNA: TGCAGTGCTAGAGTTCCTTTAAGGGGGGCCCAGCCCCAGCATTTT. It translates to CSARVPLRGAQPQHF.